A single sample is the source of the 18 T cell receptor beta chains below, sequenced in a study of CD8 T cells in Susac syndrome. Reverse transcription of roughly 0.45 to 1 ug RNA used random hexamers. TCRdb reprocessed the immunoSEQ multiplex PCR reads with MiXCR, giving one entry per CDR3 protein. Here the sample spans 95,000 to 150,000 distinct CDR3 sequences, 96% being singletons. The sequenced sample consisted of CD4+ T cells from PBMCs. The receptor source for this set is a human donor with Susac syndrome.

The J gene is TRBJ2-7, the V gene TRBV15, with a weak D call TRBD2 (6 bases). With 3 bases removed from V and 0 bases from J, the gap between germline ends came to 12 bases. Germline lookup yields CDR1 LNHNV and CDR2 YYDKDF (reference sequence). The CDR3 has 15 residues. CDR3 nucleotide sequence: TGTGCCACCAGCAGGGCGGGACCGAGCTCCTACGAGCAGTACTTC. It codes for CATSRAGPSSYEQYF.

This clonotype was seen once. The chain employs TRBV7-3 and TRBJ2-1; no clear D gene. Per the germline V gene, CDR1 is SGHTA and CDR2 is FQGTGA. Trimming removed 5 bases at V and 13 bases at J, with 18 bases between. The CDR3 is 13 amino acids. CDR3 in DNA: TGTGCCAGCAGCCCCGGTTGGGAAACGGAACAGTTCTTC. Protein product: CASSPGWETEQFF.

The chain links TRBV7-2 to TRBJ1-1; D uncertain. V lost 1 base, J lost 1 base, and 10 bases lay in between. From germline, CDR1 is SGHTA and CDR2 FQGNSA. CDR3 length: 15 residues. The CDR3 region has the DNA TGTGCCAGCAGCTTAGAAGTTCGGCAGAACACTGAAGCTTTCTTT. Residues: CASSLEVRQNTEAFF.

This chain connects TRBV29-1 to TRBJ2-5; D remains unclear. The CDR3 is 13 residues long. Germline V gene data show CDR1 as SQVTM and CDR2 as ANQGSEA. V lost 4 bases, J lost 4 bases, and 13 bases lay in between. DNA of the CDR3: TGCAGCGTTGTCCACGTTAAGGGAGAGACCCAGTACTTC. Translation gives CSVVHVKGETQYF.

This clonotype was observed once. The chain employs TRBV9 and TRBJ2-5, with 13 positions matching TRBD2. The junction had 4 bases not matched to a gene; V was cut back by 3 bases and J by 5 bases. The CDR3 length is 15 residues. CDR1 and CDR2 from the germline V gene are SGDLS and YYNGEE. This CDR3 is CASSEGLAGSETQYF. CDR3 in DNA: TGTGCCAGCAGCGAGGGACTAGCGGGGTCGGAGACCCAGTACTTC. Full variable domain (missing parts from reference TRBV9 and TRBJ2-5): DSGVTQTPKHLITATGQRVTLRCSPRSGDLSVYWYQQSLDQGLQFLIQYYNGEERAKGNILERFSAQQFPDLHSELNLSSLELGDSALYFCASSEGLAGSETQYFGPGTRLLVL.

The rearrangement uses TRBV20-1 and TRBJ1-5; 9 bases map to TRBD1. The CDR3 is 15 amino acids. Per the germline V gene, CDR1 is DFQATT and CDR2 is SNEGSKA (reference sequence). V lost 6 bases, J lost 1 base, and 7 bases stayed unmatched. The CDR3: CSAAPGQGSNQPQHF. CDR3 sequence (DNA): TGCAGTGCAGCACCGGGACAGGGAAGCAATCAGCCCCAGCATTTT.

CDR3 protein: CASSLEGNEQFF. The CDR3 bases are TGTGCCAGCAGCTTAGAAGGGAATGAGCAGTTCTTC. The chain is built from TRBV11-1 and TRBJ2-1, with D hard to call. Trimming took off 1 base at V and 7 bases at J, with 5 bases between the two ends. This CDR3 is 12 amino acids long. Germline V gene sequence: CDR1 SGHAT, CDR2 FQDESV (reference sequence).

The chain carries TRBV19 and TRBJ2-1; 10 bases line up with TRBD2. V lost 5 bases to trimming and J lost 10 bases; unmatched junction nucleotides: 8. The CDR3 is 14 residues long. Looked up from germline, CDR1 is LNHDA and CDR2 is SQIVND (reference sequence). This CDR3 reads CASSPLAGAGEQFF. The CDR3 DNA is TGTGCCAGTAGTCCGCTAGCGGGAGCAGGGGAGCAGTTCTTC.

The rearrangement joins TRBV7-2 to TRBJ1-3; D unresolved. Germline values: CDR1 SGHTA, CDR2 FQGNSA. The CDR3 totals 15 residues. V dropped 5 bases and J dropped 0 bases, with 11 bases sitting between them. The CDR3 sequence: CASSLQTSSGNTIYF. The CDR3 bases are TGTGCCAGCAGCCTCCAGACAAGCTCTGGAAACACCATATATTTT.

The rearrangement links TRBV7-9 to TRBJ1-1; TRBD1 is a possible D gene (5 bases). The V gene lost 7 bases and the J gene lost 3 bases, with 21 bases spanning the gap. CDR1 is SEHNR and CDR2 is FQNEAQ in the germline V gene (reference sequence). This CDR3 is 16 amino acids long. Here the CDR3 reads CASNPGLRGLDTEAFF. CDR3 nucleotides: TGTGCCAGCAATCCTGGGCTACGGGGCTTGGACACTGAAGCTTTCTTT.

The chain carries TRBV20-1 and TRBJ2-5; tentative D call: TRBD2 (6 bases). The CDR3 runs 14 residues. CDR1 is DFQATT, CDR2 SNEGSKA, per germline (reference sequence). The ends were cut back, 3 bases at V and 7 bases at J, with 18 bases in the middle. The CDR3 DNA reads as TGCAGTGCTAGGCACTCTAGCGAAAAGTGGACCCAGTACTTC. Residues: CSARHSSEKWTQYF.

The V gene is TRBV29-1, the J gene TRBJ2-1; D may be TRBD1 (6 bases). The germline CDR1 and CDR2 sequences are SQVTM and ANQGSEA. V was clipped by 0 bases and J by 9 bases, with 12 bases between them. This CDR3 is built from 13 residues. The CDR3 DNA reads TGCAGCGTTGAAGATCGCAGGGGCGGTGAGCAGTTCTTC. This codes for CSVEDRRGGEQFF.

The chain has TRBV25-1 and TRBJ2-3; 7 nucleotides line up with TRBD2. The germline V gene encodes CDR1 MGHDK and CDR2 SYGVNS. The CDR3 loop spans 16 amino acids. Losses at the gene ends were 3 bases for V and 0 bases for J; bases not matched to a gene: 6. The CDR3: CASSDTGSGSTDTQYF. CDR3 nucleotide sequence: TGTGCCAGCAGTGATACAGGTAGCGGGAGCACAGATACGCAGTATTTT.

This clonotype was picked up one time. The V call is TRBV7-2, the J call TRBJ2-7; D gene ambiguous. V shed 4 bases and J shed 5 bases, with 9 bases lying between them. The CDR3 is 12 amino acids. Looked up from germline, CDR1 is SGHTA and CDR2 is FQGNSA. The CDR3 sequence: CASSSRAHEQYF. The CDR3 DNA reads TGTGCCAGCAGCTCCCGGGCGCACGAGCAGTACTTC.

The rearrangement joins TRBV20-1 to TRBJ2-6; D remains ambiguous. The V gene's germline CDR1 is DFQATT and CDR2 SNEGSKA (reference sequence). The V and J ends lost 4 bases and 4 bases respectively, with 14 bases between them. The CDR3 has 15 residues. Here the CDR3 reads CSAKNPESGANVLTF. The CDR3 region has the DNA TGCAGTGCTAAAAATCCGGAATCCGGGGCCAACGTCCTGACTTTC.

The V call is TRBV9, the J call TRBJ1-1, with 7 bases fitting TRBD1. There are 15 residues in the CDR3. Germline lookup yields CDR1 SGDLS and CDR2 YYNGEE. V dropped 0 bases and J dropped 4; count of bases not matched to a gene: 6. The CDR3 sequence: CASSVAPGGSTEAFF. The CDR3 nucleotides read TGTGCCAGCAGCGTAGCTCCAGGGGGGAGCACTGAAGCTTTCTTT.

V usage is TRBV3-1 and J usage is TRBJ2-1; a weak D match, TRBD2 (6 bases). This CDR3 has 14 residues. Germline values: CDR1 LGHDT, CDR2 YNNKEL (reference sequence). With 2 bases removed from V and 10 bases from J, the gap between germline ends came to 15 bases. CDR3 nucleotides: TGTGCCAGCAGCCAAACGCCGGGACTCGGGGAGCAGTTCTTC. Translated: CASSQTPGLGEQFF.

The chain links TRBV20-1 to TRBJ2-1, with D uncertain. Trimming removed 6 bases at V and 9 bases at J, with 12 bases between. Germline V gene sequence: CDR1 DFQATT, CDR2 SNEGSKA (reference sequence). CDR3 length: 11 amino acids. The CDR3 coding sequence is TGCAGTGCCAAACTCTTGGGTGAGCAGTTCTTC. Its translation is CSAKLLGEQFF.